This TCR beta chain was recovered during a study of blood T cell repertoires in COVID-19. Overall study context: COVID-19 samples, acute and convalescent, were from the United States, Italy and Spain. T cells, B-cell-depleted T cells, or PBMCs supplied cDNA or gDNA.

Measured with immunoSEQ multiplex PCR; TCRdb has only the in-frame clones, and not every one. The sample includes roughly 56,000 clones, roughly 85% of them seen just once. V gave up 8 bases and J gave up 3 bases, with 4 bases separating them. The germline CDR1 and CDR2 sequences are LNHDA and SQIVND (reference sequence). This CDR3 is 11 amino acids long. This TCR was sampled from a human donor in a cohort sampled during active COVID-19. Sequencing input: peripheral blood. This chain joins TRBV19 and TRBJ2-2, with D uncertain. The CDR3 nucleotides read TGTGCCAGTCGAGACACCGGGGAGCTGTTTTTT. It specifies CASRDTGELFF.